Below, one T cell receptor beta chain is given with its context. In the authors' workflow: Reference gene primer amplification in the assay estimated nucleated cell counts. This table comes from immunoSEQ multiplex PCR, and its TCRdb copy is limited to in-frame clones, with some not included. That table is the source of V, J and clone size, and D and trimming were worked out from the DNA. The profile shows more than 75,000 clones, about 86% of them singletons. The data belong to a study of blood T cell repertoires in COVID-19. Study in general: Whether acute or convalescent, the COVID-19 samples came from the United States, Italy and Spain. The analysed material was cDNA or gDNA that came from T cells, B-cell-depleted T cells, or PBMCs.

Germline V gene data show CDR1 as LNHDA and CDR2 as SQIVND (reference sequence). The V and J ends lost 7 bases and 3 bases respectively, with 19 bases between them. The CDR3 consists of 16 residues. What was sequenced was peripheral blood. The sequence was obtained from an elderly woman with acute or convalescent COVID-19. The chain is built from TRBV19 and TRBJ1-5, with a weak D call TRBD1 (5 bases). The CDR3 nucleotides are TGTGCCAGTATCAAGGCCGGGGGTCGTCACAATCAGCCCCAGCATTTT. It yields the protein CASIKAGGRHNQPQHF.